The source of this T cell receptor beta chain is a study of vaccination effects on CD4 cells after COVID-19. Concerning this clone itself: The antigen remains undetermined.

Assay used: immunoSEQ multiplex PCR; TCRdb lists only in-frame clones, some missing. The repertoire holds about 55,000 clones, with around 67% as singletons. CDR3 size: 16 residues. The germline CDR1 and CDR2 sequences are MNHEY and SMNVEV (reference sequence). Between the trimmed V and J ends, which lost 8 bases and 1 base, there was a span of 18 bases. Sequencing was preceded by expansion of antigen-specific CD4+ T cells with viral peptide pools in the ViraFEST assay. Subsequent to a culture period of about ten days, CD4+ T cells were isolated. Among the vaccine recipients, none had a prior SARS-CoV-2 infection, and nucleocapsid antibodies were negative. Study-wide results and limits: Convalescent patients were scarce, and early post-infection timepoints were absent.

The sequence was obtained from a human donor who received a COVID-19 vaccine. J is TRBJ1-5 and V is TRBV27; D is uncertain. The sample here was CD4+ T cells from PBMCs cultured with SARS-CoV-2 spike peptides, taken before COVID-19 vaccination. The CDR3 reads CASRVGGSFSNQPQHF. The CDR3 DNA follows: TGTGCCAGCCGGGTGGGAGGCTCCTTCAGCAATCAGCCCCAGCATTTT.